These 28 T cell receptor beta chains were sequenced from one sample in a study of tumour-infiltrating T cells in Burkitt lymphoma (dated by TCRdb to about 2020). The library was built by means of the immunoSEQ multiplex PCR assay. Sourced from immuneACCESS, this table was stored by TCRdb with only in-frame sequences that have V and J called. A share of the clones is absent; for the studies checked, an unresolved V gene accounts for under half, and the remainder has no known explanation. The sample records about 2,400 clones, about 25% of which are singletons. Of the sample, 16% is held by the ten largest clones. The sequenced material came from tumor tissue from a relapse. The origin of the receptors is a human donor with relapsed Burkitt lymphoma. Some clones in this sample may be carry-over from other donors' samples.

About this clone itself: A far bigger clonotype differs at one base, so this is likely a read error. Distinct nucleotide sequences in the sample also encode this CDR3. The CDR3 DNA follows: TGTGCCTGGAGTGTAGCTGGTCAACTCCTCTCCTACGAGCAGTACTTT. This translates into CAWSVAGQLLSYEQYF. This sequence joins TRBV30 and TRBJ2-7; no definite D call. There are 16 residues in the CDR3. The germline V gene encodes CDR1 GTSNPN and CDR2 SVGIG (reference sequence). Together with reference TRBV30 and TRBJ2-7, the CDR3 gives the full variable domain: SQTIHQWPATLVQPVGSPLSLECTVEGTSNPNLYWYRQAAGRGLQLLFYSVGIGQISSEVPQNLSASRPQDRQFILSSKKLLLSDSGFYLCAWSVAGQLLSYEQYFGPGTRLTVT.

The rearrangement joins TRBV7-2 to TRBJ2-5; D is tentatively TRBD1 or TRBD2 (5 bases each). The CDR3 has 13 residues. CDR1 is SGHTA and CDR2 is FQGNSA in the germline V gene. V dropped 5 bases and J dropped 2 bases, with 9 bases sitting between them. CDR3 nucleotide sequence: TGTGCCAGCAGCGAGGGACCTCAAGAGACCCAGTACTTC. Translation gives CASSEGPQETQYF.

The gene calls are TRBV18 and TRBJ2-7, with D possibly being TRBD2 (5 bases). V lost 2 bases and J 0 bases, leaving 11 bases between the germline ends. Germline V gives CDR1 KGHSH, CDR2 LQKENI. This CDR3 has 15 residues. This chain's CDR3 is CASSPTGLSSYEQYF. The CDR3 DNA reads TGTGCCAGCTCACCAACCGGACTTAGCTCCTACGAGCAGTACTTC.

The chain carries TRBV6-5 and TRBJ2-7; 8 bases line up with TRBD1. CDR1 is MNHEY, CDR2 SVGAGI, per germline. The CDR3 covers 15 residues. J lost 7 bases, V lost 0 bases, and 8 bases had no gene match. The CDR3 nucleotides read TGTGCCAGCAGTTACTCCCGGGACAGGTTCACGGAGCAGTACTTC. Translation: CASSYSRDRFTEQYF.

The genes are TRBV11-2 and TRBJ1-2, with 9 bases lining up with TRBD1. This CDR3 has 16 amino acids. Looked up from germline, CDR1 is SGHAT and CDR2 is FQNNGV. The ends lost 5 bases at V and 6 bases at J; junction bases unmatched: 13. CDR3 in DNA: TGTGCCAGCAGCCTCCCTCGGACAGGGGCAAGTGATGGCTACACCTTC. Its translation: CASSLPRTGASDGYTF.

By frequency in the sample, this clone is large. The chain recombines TRBV5-4 with TRBJ2-3, with unresolved D. The ends were cut back, 6 bases at V and 5 bases at J, with 16 bases in the middle. There are 14 residues in the CDR3. Germline CDR1 SGHNT, CDR2 YYREEE (reference sequence). The CDR3 DNA reads TGTGCCAGCAACCCCCCCCAATCGGGAGATACGCAGTATTTT. This gives the protein CASNPPQSGDTQYF.

The chain uses TRBV28 and TRBJ1-1; 7 bases fit TRBD1. With V trimmed by 6 bases and J by 0 bases, 10 bases remained unmatched. In germline, CDR1 is MDHEN, CDR2 SYDVKM. The CDR3 is 16 amino acids. The CDR3 here is CASSRHPQGMNTEAFF. In nucleotides, the CDR3 is TGTGCCAGCAGCCGGCACCCACAGGGGATGAACACTGAAGCTTTCTTT.

This chain connects TRBV7-8 to TRBJ2-5; D remains ambiguous. The CDR3 runs 14 residues. Germline values: CDR1 SGHVS, CDR2 FQNEAQ. V lost 0 bases, J lost 1 base, and 6 bases lay in between. In DNA, the CDR3 is TGTGCCAGCAGCTTAGCTCACGGCCAAGAGACCCAGTACTTC. Residues: CASSLAHGQETQYF.

This clone was detected only a few times. This chain joins TRBV6-5 and TRBJ2-1, with 11 bases matching TRBD2. After removal of 5 bases from V and 7 bases from J, the junction contained 4 bases not matched to a gene. Germline assignment: CDR1 MNHEY and CDR2 SVGAGI. The CDR3 has 14 residues. The CDR3 nucleotides read TGTGCCAGCAGTGTAGCGGGGGGGCAGAATGAGCAGTTCTTC. Its translation: CASSVAGGQNEQFF.

The chain uses TRBV7-2 and TRBJ2-5; D remains unclear. Germline assignment: CDR1 SGHTA and CDR2 FQGNSA. Trimming took 3 bases from V and 3 from J, leaving 8 bases between them. This CDR3 region has 13 residues. The CDR3 protein is CASSFSREETQYF. The CDR3 nucleotides read TGTGCCAGCAGCTTCAGTAGAGAAGAGACCCAGTACTTC.

This clone was observed a few times. CDR3 DNA sequence: TGTGCCAGCAGCCTCGACATACGCAATCAGCCCCAGCATTTT. Its protein is CASSLDIRNQPQHF. V and J are TRBV7-6 and TRBJ1-5; D is undetermined. Trimming removed 5 bases from V and 2 bases from J, with 10 bases in between. Germline V gene lookup returns CDR1 SGHVS and CDR2 FNYEAQ. The CDR3 spans 14 residues.

With regard to this clone: This may come from a read error, since a much larger clone is one base off. V usage is TRBV4-2 and J usage is TRBJ2-4, with 8 positions matching TRBD2. Losses at the gene ends were 2 bases for V and 14 bases for J; bases not matched to a gene: 14. The CDR3 is 15 residues long. Germline V CDR1 and CDR2: LGHNA, YNFKEQ. The CDR3 nucleotides read TGTGCCAGCAGCCAAAATCGTTCGGGGGGGGCCCTTAAGTACTTC. It codes for CASSQNRSGGALKYF.

The V call is TRBV4-2, the J call TRBJ1-5; D is perhaps TRBD1 (5 bases). V lost 2 bases to trimming and J lost 6 bases, with 5 bases between them. Germline V gives CDR1 LGHNA, CDR2 YNFKEQ. The CDR3 extends over 12 amino acids. The CDR3 loop reads CASSQQGQPQHF. Here the CDR3 DNA reads TGTGCCAGCAGCCAACAGGGTCAGCCCCAGCATTTT.

The J gene is TRBJ2-2, the V gene TRBV15; a weak D match, TRBD1 (5 bases). CDR1 LNHNV and CDR2 YYDKDF come from the germline V gene (reference sequence). V dropped 1 base and J dropped 4 bases, with 10 bases sitting between them. CDR3 length: 15 amino acids. CDR3 region: CATSRGRERTGELFF. The CDR3 nucleotides read TGTGCCACCAGCAGAGGCAGGGAACGCACCGGGGAGCTGTTTTTT.

The rearrangement uses TRBV11-2 and TRBJ2-7; maybe TRBD2 (7 bases). Trimming shortened V by 5 bases and J by 0 bases, and 11 bases separated the two germline ends. Germline V gene sequence: CDR1 SGHAT, CDR2 FQNNGV. This CDR3 has 14 residues. The CDR3 DNA reads as TGTGCCAGCAGCCCAGGGGAGGGCTCCTACGAGCAGTACTTC. It codes for CASSPGEGSYEQYF.

This clone was counted only a few times. The chain joins TRBV5-1 to TRBJ2-7, with 7 bases fitting TRBD1. Trimming removed 6 bases from V and 2 bases from J; junction bases left unmatched: 2. The CDR3 consists of 12 residues. Germline V lookup: CDR1 SGHRS, CDR2 YFSETQ. As DNA, the CDR3 is TGCGCCAGCAAGGACAGGCCCTACGAGCAGTACTTC. Its translation is CASKDRPYEQYF. Based on the CDR3 plus reference TRBV5-1 and TRBJ2-7, the full variable domain is KAGVTQTPRYLIKTRGQQVTLSCSPISGHRSVSWYQQTPGQGLQFLFEYFSETQRNKGNFPGRFSGRQFSNSRSEMNVSTLELGDSALYLCASKDRPYEQYFGPGTRLTVT.

This rearrangement joins TRBV11-2 to TRBJ2-7; a weak D match, TRBD1 (5 bases). V shed 5 bases and J shed 2 bases, with 13 bases lying between them. From germline, CDR1 is SGHAT and CDR2 FQNNGV. The CDR3 spans 14 residues. The CDR3 protein is CASSGDRYAYEQYF. The CDR3 nucleotides are TGTGCCAGCAGCGGAGACAGATACGCCTACGAGCAGTACTTC.

The rearrangement joins TRBV6-1 to TRBJ1-2, with TRBD1 as a possible D gene (5 bases). The CDR3 covers 14 residues. The germline V and J ends were trimmed by 6 bases and 6 bases, with 17 bases remaining between them. Germline V gives CDR1 MNHNS, CDR2 SASEGT. The CDR3 loop is CASSFGWGWDGYTF. CDR3 in DNA: TGTGCCAGCAGCTTTGGATGGGGGTGGGATGGCTACACCTTC.

The chain employs TRBV12-5 and TRBJ2-1; D possibly corresponds to TRBD2 (5 bases). This CDR3 is built from 13 residues. The germline V and J ends were trimmed by 0 bases and 10 bases, with 10 bases remaining between them. The germline V gene encodes CDR1 LGHNT and CDR2 FRNRAP. The CDR3 DNA is TGTGCTAGTGGTTTGGTACCCGGCGGGGAGCAGTTCTTC. This gives the protein CASGLVPGGEQFF.

CDR3 coding DNA: TGTGCCAGCAGCCCGGGGGTTGGAGAGACCCAGTACTTC. Translating it yields CASSPGVGETQYF. The J gene is TRBJ2-5, the V gene TRBV7-8; D possibly corresponds to TRBD2 (6 bases). Germline CDR1 SGHVS, CDR2 FQNEAQ. Trimming pared 5 bases from V and 4 bases from J, leaving 11 bases between. This CDR3 is 13 amino acids long.

This clone was picked up a small number of times. J is TRBJ1-2 and V is TRBV29-1; perhaps TRBD1 as D (5 bases). Germline values: CDR1 SQVTM, CDR2 ANQGSEA. This CDR3 contains 11 residues. Trimming removed 3 bases at V and 8 bases at J, with 10 bases between. In nucleotides, the CDR3 is TGCAGCGTTGATTATAGGGACGGCTACACCTTC. Translating it yields CSVDYRDGYTF. The full variable domain, completed using reference TRBV29-1 and TRBJ1-2, is SAVISQKPSRDICQRGTSLTIQCQVDSQVTMMFWYRQQPGQSLTLIATANQGSEATYESGFVIDKFPISRPNLTFSTLTVSNMSPEDSSIYLCSVDYRDGYTFGSGTRLTVV.

This clone was seen a handful of times. The J gene is TRBJ2-3, the V gene TRBV9; TRBD1 might be the D (5 bases). V was cut by 2 bases and J by 4 bases, with 11 bases left in between. CDR3 length: 14 amino acids. Per the germline V gene, CDR1 is SGDLS and CDR2 is YYNGEE. CDR3 bases: TGTGCCAGCAGCGTCCAGGGTAGCCCAGATACGCAGTATTTT. Amino acids: CASSVQGSPDTQYF.

This clone turned up a few times. V is TRBV6-6 and J is TRBJ2-5; TRBD1 is a possible D gene (7 bases). CDR3 length: 13 amino acids. With 8 bases removed from V and 3 bases from J, the gap between germline ends came to 13 bases. Looked up from germline, CDR1 is MNHNY and CDR2 is SVGAGI (reference sequence). Written as DNA, the CDR3 is TGTGCCAGCGGGGGGACAGTCGAAGAGACCCAGTACTTC. Translation gives CASGGTVEETQYF.

The V gene is TRBV4-1, the J gene TRBJ2-5; 7 bases fit TRBD1. The ends lost 3 bases at V and 5 bases at J; junction bases unmatched: 9. There are 15 residues in the CDR3. Looked up from germline, CDR1 is MGHRA and CDR2 is YSYEKL. CDR3 amino acids: CASSQGQARGETQYF. The CDR3 DNA is TGCGCCAGCAGCCAGGGACAAGCCAGGGGGGAGACCCAGTACTTC.

The rearrangement joins TRBV27 to TRBJ2-2, with TRBD1 matching over 11 bases. This CDR3 has 14 amino acids. Germline assignment: CDR1 MNHEY and CDR2 SMNVEV (reference sequence). The junction had 6 bases not matched to a gene; V was cut back by 9 bases and J by 6 bases. CDR3 protein: CASGQGASPGELFF. Written as DNA, the CDR3 is TGTGCCAGTGGACAGGGGGCTTCTCCCGGGGAGCTGTTTTTT.

This clone was picked up a small number of times. V gene TRBV29-1 combines with J gene TRBJ2-3, with 8 bases matching TRBD2. After removal of 7 bases from V and 9 bases from J, the junction contained 15 bases not matched to a gene. The V gene's germline CDR1 is SQVTM and CDR2 ANQGSEA. This CDR3 has 14 amino acids. CDR3 nucleotide sequence: TGCAGCGGGGGGGGACTAGGAAGTGGGAACACGCAGTATTTT. Its translation: CSGGGLGSGNTQYF.

This clone appeared a single time. This chain uses TRBV15 with TRBJ1-6, with D possibly being TRBD1 (5 bases). Per germline, CDR1 LNHNV and CDR2 YYDKDF (reference sequence). The CDR3 runs to 13 residues. The germline V and J ends were trimmed by 1 base and 8 bases, with 6 bases remaining between them. This chain's CDR3 is CATSRVGDSPLHF. CDR3 bases: TGTGCCACCAGCAGAGTAGGGGATTCACCCCTCCACTTT.

This clone was picked up a small number of times. The chain is built from TRBV7-2 and TRBJ2-2, with D hard to call. CDR3 size: 13 residues. Germline assignment: CDR1 SGHTA and CDR2 FQGNSA. V was shortened by 1 base and J by 11 bases, with 11 bases between the two germline ends. CDR3 sequence (DNA): TGTGCCAGCAGCTTAGTTTCGCTAGGCGAGCTGTTTTTT. This encodes CASSLVSLGELFF.